The 8 T cell receptor beta chains below all came from one sample that was sequenced in a study of blood T cell repertoires in COVID-19. Clones were read by immunoSEQ multiplex PCR, and TCRdb kept only the in-frame ones, dropping some. The sample has about 190,000 clones, roughly 85% seen once. What was sequenced was peripheral blood. The receptors derive from a woman older than 75 with acute or convalescent COVID-19.

V gene TRBV6-5 combines with J gene TRBJ2-5; 7 nucleotides agree with TRBD2. This CDR3 has 15 amino acids. Germline V gene lookup returns CDR1 MNHEY and CDR2 SVGAGI. The V segment lost 2 bases and the J segment 0 bases; nucleotides outside the gene matches: 3. The chain's CDR3 is CASSYGGGNQETQYF. The CDR3 DNA sequence: TGTGCCAGCAGTTACGGGGGGGGGAACCAAGAGACCCAGTACTTC.

The rearrangement uses TRBV29-1 and TRBJ1-1; D not resolved. CDR3 length: 13 amino acids. The germline gives CDR1 SQVTM, CDR2 ANQGSEA. V lost 1 base, J lost 3 bases, and 9 bases lay in between. The CDR3, as DNA: TGCAGCGTTGAAGTCTCGGAGTACACTGAAGCTTTCTTT. Translation: CSVEVSEYTEAFF.

The V gene is TRBV2, the J gene TRBJ1-2; possibly TRBD1 for D (6 bases). The germline V gene has CDR1 SNHLY and CDR2 FYNNEI. CDR3 length: 14 amino acids. With 8 bases removed from V and 4 bases from J, the gap between germline ends came to 17 bases. The CDR3 nucleotides read TGTGCCAGCCATGAGCGGGGGGCTGGCTATGGCTACACCTTC. This encodes CASHERGAGYGYTF.

J is TRBJ2-7 and V is TRBV19, with D perhaps TRBD2 (6 bases). CDR1 and CDR2 from the germline V gene are LNHDA and SQIVND (reference sequence). The CDR3 is made up of 15 amino acids. Deletions cut 2 bases from V and 5 bases from J, with 16 bases between. The CDR3: CASSITSGSGHEQYF. The CDR3 bases are TGTGCCAGTAGTATAACATCCGGGAGTGGTCACGAGCAGTACTTC.

This clone has just a few counts. This chain links TRBV2 with TRBJ2-1; TRBD2 agrees at 8 bases. The CDR3 sequence is 15 residues long. Germline V gene lookup returns CDR1 SNHLY and CDR2 FYNNEI. V dropped 6 bases and J dropped 1; count of bases not matched to a gene: 5. The CDR3 DNA is TGTGCCAGCAGCCCCACTAGCGGTTCCTACAATGAGCAGTTCTTC. Protein sequence: CASSPTSGSYNEQFF.

This clone was counted between two and nine times. This chain joins TRBV19 and TRBJ1-2; D ambiguous. Germline V gene data show CDR1 as LNHDA and CDR2 as SQIVND (reference sequence). This CDR3 region has 12 residues. V was shortened by 3 bases and J by 5 bases, with 7 bases between the two germline ends. CDR3 amino acids: CASSIEGYGYTF. The CDR3 DNA sequence: TGTGCCAGTAGTATTGAGGGTTATGGCTACACCTTC.

The chain couples TRBV7-9 to TRBJ1-5, with D tentatively TRBD1 (6 bases). This CDR3 has 14 amino acids. Germline V CDR1 and CDR2: SEHNR, FQNEAQ (reference sequence). Trimming removed 4 bases at V and 4 bases at J, with 11 bases between. CDR3 DNA sequence: TGTGCCAGCAGCTCACAGGGCGCGAATCAGCCCCAGCATTTT. Its protein product is CASSSQGANQPQHF.

With regard to this clone: In the same sample, other DNA sequences code for this CDR3. The chain is built from TRBV7-9 and TRBJ2-1, with D unresolved. The V gene lost 1 base and the J gene lost 8 bases, with 6 bases spanning the gap. The CDR3 runs 12 residues. Per the germline V gene, CDR1 is SEHNR and CDR2 is FQNEAQ (reference sequence). This CDR3 reads CASSLVSDEQFF. As DNA, the CDR3 is TGTGCCAGCAGCTTAGTCTCGGATGAGCAGTTCTTC.